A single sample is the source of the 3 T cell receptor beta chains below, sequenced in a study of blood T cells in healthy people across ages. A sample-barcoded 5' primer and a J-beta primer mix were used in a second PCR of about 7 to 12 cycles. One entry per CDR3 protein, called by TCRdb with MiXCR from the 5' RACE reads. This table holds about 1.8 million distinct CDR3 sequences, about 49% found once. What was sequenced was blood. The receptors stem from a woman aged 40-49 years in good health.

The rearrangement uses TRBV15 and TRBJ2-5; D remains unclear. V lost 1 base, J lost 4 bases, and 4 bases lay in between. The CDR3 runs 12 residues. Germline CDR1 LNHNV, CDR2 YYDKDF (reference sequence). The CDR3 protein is CATSRVTETQYF. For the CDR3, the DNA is TGTGCCACCAGCAGAGTCACAGAGACCCAGTACTTC.

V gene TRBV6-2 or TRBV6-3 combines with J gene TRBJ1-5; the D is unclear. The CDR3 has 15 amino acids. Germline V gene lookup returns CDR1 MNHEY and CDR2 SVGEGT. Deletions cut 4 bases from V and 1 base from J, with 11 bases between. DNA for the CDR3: TGTGCCAGCAGTTCTGGTTTTTTGAGCAATCAGCCCCAGCATTTT. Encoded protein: CASSSGFLSNQPQHF.

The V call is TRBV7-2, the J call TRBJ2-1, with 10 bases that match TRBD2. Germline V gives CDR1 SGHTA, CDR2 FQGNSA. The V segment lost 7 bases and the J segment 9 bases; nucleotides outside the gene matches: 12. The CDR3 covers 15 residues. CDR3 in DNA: TGTGCCAGCACCTATAGCGGGGGGCAGTACTTTGAGCAGTTCTTC. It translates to CASTYSGGQYFEQFF.